The TCR beta chain under discussion was sequenced for a study of identical twins. A universal primer binding site was introduced by template switching. The final cDNA contained unique molecular identifiers. MiXCR, run by TCRdb on the 5' RACE reads, gives a single entry per CDR3 protein. The repertoire holds 420,000 or so distinct CDR3 sequences, with around a sixth as singletons. The CDR3 spans 13 residues. Per the germline V gene, CDR1 is SQVTM and CDR2 is ANQGSEA. V was pared by 6 bases and J by 2 bases, with 3 bases of the junction left unmatched. Points from the study as a whole: Cross-sectional statistical analysis, not tracking of the same donors, underpinned the conclusions. In monozygotic twins, models underestimated the sharing of out-of-frame TCR alpha.

The sample holds a few counts of this clonotype. What it recognizes is unknown. This rearrangement joins TRBV29-1 to TRBJ2-1; 8 positions match TRBD1. The receptor comes from a man between 50 and 59 years old in good health. The sample was naive T cells sorted from blood. CDR3 loop: CSVVTGAYNEQFF. The CDR3, as DNA: TGCAGCGTAGTGACAGGGGCCTACAATGAGCAGTTCTTC.